The 24 T cell receptor beta chains in this list originate from one sample, sequenced in a study of T cell repertoires in cytomegalovirus infection. TCRdb reprocessed the reads via MiXCR and lists one record per CDR3 protein. The sample carries about 110,000 distinct CDR3 sequences, over 9.5% recorded once. These TCRs are of unknown antigen specificity. Specimen: PBMCs, sequenced either directly or after in vitro stimulation (not recorded which). Receptors were obtained from a human donor in good health (CMV status not recorded). Some clones in this sample may be carry-over from other donors' samples.

This clonotype was seen ten or more times. The chain links TRBV10-2 to TRBJ1-5; D is uncertain. Trimming cost V 0 bases and J 0 bases, with 6 bases left between them. Germline V gene lookup returns CDR1 WSHSY and CDR2 SAAADI. This CDR3 contains 15 residues. In DNA, the CDR3 is TGCGCCAGCAGTGAGTCGTCGTATAGCAATCAGCCCCAGCATTTT. Translation: CASSESSYSNQPQHF.

This clonotype was counted ten times or more. The rearrangement uses TRBV7-2 and TRBJ2-7, with no clear D. Germline CDR1 reads SGHTA; CDR2 reads FQGNSA. V was clipped by 4 bases and J by 0 bases, with 13 bases between them. The CDR3 runs 15 residues. This chain's CDR3 is CASSSPHKGSYEQYF. The CDR3, as DNA: TGTGCCAGCAGCTCGCCCCACAAGGGCTCCTACGAGCAGTACTTC.

There are many counts of this clonotype. The chain employs TRBV7-8 and TRBJ1-6; tentatively, D is TRBD1 (5 bases). This CDR3 has 16 residues. The germline gives CDR1 SGHVS, CDR2 FQNEAQ. Trimming pared 3 bases from V and 1 base from J, leaving 10 bases between. CDR3 coding DNA: TGTGCCAGCAGCTTTGGGGGGAGATCCTATAATTCACCCCTCCACTTT. This sequence encodes CASSFGGRSYNSPLHF.

In regard to this clonotype: A read error is possible here, since a much larger clone lies one base away. The chain combines TRBV28 with TRBJ2-3; 7 bases are a match to TRBD1. Germline V gene data show CDR1 as MDHEN and CDR2 as SYDVKM. The CDR3 consists of 16 residues. The CDR3 loop is CASSLWTGGSTDTQYF. For the CDR3, the DNA is TGTGCCAGCAGTCTATGGACAGGAGGTAGCACAGATACGCAGTATTTT.

The genes are TRBV6-1 and TRBJ2-7, with D unresolved. The V and J ends lost 1 base and 2 bases respectively, with 3 bases between them. Germline CDR1 MNHNS, CDR2 SASEGT. CDR3 size: 12 residues. The CDR3 coding sequence is TGTGCCAGCAGTGAAGGGCCCTACGAGCAGTACGTC. This encodes CASSEGPYEQYV.

This clonotype was detected ten times or more. The V gene is TRBV6-5, the J gene TRBJ2-3; 9 nucleotides match TRBD2. CDR3 length: 15 residues. The germline V gene encodes CDR1 MNHEY and CDR2 SVGAGI. The junction had 12 bases not matched to a gene; V was cut back by 5 bases and J by 9 bases. CDR3 loop: CASSTVAGASGTQYF. CDR3 DNA sequence: TGTGCCAGCAGTACCGTAGCGGGAGCTTCAGGAACGCAGTATTTT.

In this sample, this clonotype turned up many times. The V and J genes are TRBV12-3 or TRBV12-4 and TRBJ1-2, with D unresolved. Trimming took off 5 bases at V and 4 bases at J, with 5 bases between the two ends. CDR3 length equals 11 residues. The DNA of the CDR3 is TGTGCCAGCAGTCAAGGCTATGGCTACACCTTC. As protein: CASSQGYGYTF.

This chain uses TRBV12-3 or TRBV12-4 with TRBJ2-2; the match to TRBD2 covers 12 bases. CDR3 length equals 15 residues. The V segment lost 3 bases and the J segment 7 bases; nucleotides outside the gene matches: 3. DNA for the CDR3: TGTGCCAGCAGTTTCCTAGCGGGAGGGAGCGGGGAGCTGTTTTTT. The encoded protein is CASSFLAGGSGELFF.

This clonotype appeared a few times. V is TRBV7-2 and J is TRBJ2-3; D possibly corresponds to TRBD2 (5 bases). Germline loops: CDR1 SGHTA, CDR2 FQGNSA. Trimming left V 2 bases short and J 2 bases short, with 8 bases between. The CDR3 covers 14 residues. The CDR3 region is CASSLTRTTDTQYF. CDR3 nucleotides: TGTGCCAGCAGCTTAACTAGGACCACAGATACGCAGTATTTT.

At least ten counts were recorded for this clonotype. V is TRBV7-2 and J is TRBJ1-2; D is ambiguous. The V gene's germline CDR1 is SGHTA and CDR2 FQGNSA. This CDR3 contains 13 residues. Trimming took off 8 bases at V and 0 bases at J, with 10 bases between the two ends. DNA of the CDR3: TGTGCCAGCGCGAGCACCGCTAACTATGGCTACACCTTC. It translates to CASASTANYGYTF.

This sequence joins TRBV7-9 and TRBJ1-1; perhaps TRBD1 as D (5 bases). Deletions cut 5 bases from V and 7 bases from J, with 8 bases between. The germline V gene has CDR1 SEHNR and CDR2 FQNEAQ (reference sequence). The CDR3 spans 11 residues. The CDR3 sequence is CASSPQGEAFF. In nucleotides, the CDR3 is TGTGCCAGCAGCCCTCAGGGTGAAGCTTTCTTT.

This clonotype was observed a handful of times. The rearrangement joins TRBV5-4 to TRBJ1-4; possibly TRBD1 for D (6 bases). Looked up from germline, CDR1 is SGHNT and CDR2 is YYREEE (reference sequence). This CDR3 region has 15 residues. V was cut by 2 bases and J by 0 bases, with 8 bases left in between. The CDR3 nucleotides are TGTGCCAGCAGCTTCCGGACAGCAACTAATGAAAAACTGTTTTTT. Translated: CASSFRTATNEKLFF.

This clonotype was seen at least ten times. This chain uses TRBV7-2 with TRBJ1-1; D remains unclear. CDR3 size: 15 residues. The germline V gene encodes CDR1 SGHTA and CDR2 FQGNSA. V gave up 5 bases and J gave up 6 bases, with 19 bases separating them. DNA for the CDR3: TGTGCCAGCAGCCCTCAAGGGTTCCGGAGTTCTGAAGCTTTCTTT. This gives the protein CASSPQGFRSSEAFF.

The V gene is TRBV12-3 or TRBV12-4, the J gene TRBJ2-1, with 14 bases identical to TRBD2. This CDR3 region has 19 residues. V dropped 2 bases and J dropped 5; count of bases not matched to a gene: 11. CDR3 region: CASSLPTSGRARLNNEQFF. In DNA, the CDR3 is TGTGCCAGCAGTTTACCGACTAGCGGGAGGGCCCGCTTGAACAATGAGCAGTTCTTC.

The chain recombines TRBV7-2 with TRBJ2-2; 10 bases are shared with TRBD2. The CDR3 runs to 16 residues. Germline V lookup: CDR1 SGHTA, CDR2 FQGNSA. V lost 2 bases, J lost 1 base, and 1 base stayed unmatched. CDR3 sequence: CASSLSGRGNTGELFF. As DNA, the CDR3 is TGTGCCAGCAGCTTAAGCGGGAGGGGGAACACCGGGGAGCTGTTTTTT.

This clonotype was recorded at least ten times. V is TRBV7-8 and J is TRBJ2-4; 7 positions agree with TRBD2. The germline V gene encodes CDR1 SGHVS and CDR2 FQNEAQ. V trimming: 0 bases; J trimming: 0 bases; junction bases outside the gene matches: 5. The CDR3 has 17 residues. This CDR3 reads CASSLAVIAGAKNIQYF. In nucleotides, the CDR3 is TGTGCCAGCAGCTTAGCGGTTATAGCGGGAGCCAAAAACATTCAGTACTTC.

The chain couples TRBV10-3 to TRBJ2-1; 11 bases fit TRBD2. Germline values: CDR1 ENHRY, CDR2 SYGVKD. V was clipped by 0 bases and J by 2 bases; unmatched bases: 9. The CDR3 loop spans 19 amino acids. The CDR3 DNA is TGTGCCATCAGTGAGTCCCCGTTTAGCGGGGGGGTAACCTACAATGAGCAGTTCTTC. Amino acids: CAISESPFSGGVTYNEQFF.

V is TRBV15 and J is TRBJ2-7; D might be TRBD1 or TRBD2, each matching 5 bases. The V end was cut by 2 bases, the J end by 7 bases, with 21 bases between. CDR3 length: 16 residues. Per germline, CDR1 LNHNV and CDR2 YYDKDF (reference sequence). The chain's CDR3 is CATSRHHEGPTQEQYF. CDR3 bases: TGTGCCACCAGCAGACACCATGAGGGACCGACCCAGGAGCAGTACTTC. The full variable domain, in which reference TRBV15 and TRBJ2-7 provide the parts outside the CDR3, is DAMVIQNPRYQVTQFGKPVTLSCSQTLNHNVMYWYQQKSSQAPKLLFHYYDKDFNNEADTPDNFQSRRPNTSFCFLDIRSPGLGDTAMYLCATSRHHEGPTQEQYFGPGTRLTVT.

This clonotype occurred many times. The V gene is TRBV12-3 or TRBV12-4, the J gene TRBJ2-4, with 9 bases lining up with TRBD1. The CDR3 length is 16 residues. Germline trimming cut 6 bases from V and 1 base from J; bases unmatched to any gene: 7. The CDR3 is CASSPGQGRAKNIQYF. The CDR3 bases are TGTGCCAGCAGCCCTGGACAGGGGAGGGCCAAAAACATTCAGTACTTC.

The chain is built from TRBV7-8 and TRBJ2-5, with unresolved D. The CDR3 length is 14 residues. V lost 1 base and J 3 bases, leaving 9 bases between the germline ends. Germline CDR1 reads SGHVS; CDR2 reads FQNEAQ. CDR3 in amino acids: CASSLVWQKETQYF. The CDR3 DNA reads TGTGCCAGCAGCTTAGTTTGGCAGAAAGAGACCCAGTACTTC.

This clonotype came up many times. The chain joins TRBV7-2 to TRBJ2-2, with unresolved D. Trimming removed 5 bases at V and 6 bases at J, with 19 bases between. Germline V gives CDR1 SGHTA, CDR2 FQGNSA. The CDR3 sequence is 16 residues long. The CDR3 DNA reads TGTGCCAGCAGCCTTCTCTACCCTAGTTTCCCCGGGGAGCTGTTTTTT. Residues: CASSLLYPSFPGELFF.

In its sample, this clonotype was seen a few times. A much larger clone lies one base from this, so it may be a read error. The chain carries TRBV13 and TRBJ2-7, with 7 bases that match TRBD2. With 0 bases clipped from V and 2 bases from J, the junction kept 1 base outside the gene matches. Germline V gives CDR1 PRHDT, CDR2 FYEKMQ (reference sequence). CDR3 length: 14 amino acids. This CDR3 is CASSLGRGAYEQYF. CDR3 coding DNA: TGTGCCAGCAGCTTAGGCCGGGGGGCCTACGAGCAGTACTTC.

CDR3 protein: CASRKGGGYTEAFF. CDR3 DNA: TGTGCCAGCAGAAAAGGGGGGGGGTACACTGAAGCTTTCTTT. The chain employs TRBV28 and TRBJ1-1; D perhaps matches TRBD1 (6 bases). CDR3 size: 14 residues. Per the germline V gene, CDR1 is MDHEN and CDR2 is SYDVKM. Trimming removed 6 bases from V and 3 bases from J, with 14 bases in between.

This clonotype was counted many times. V usage is TRBV5-8 and J usage is TRBJ2-1; 11 nucleotides align to TRBD2. The CDR3 runs 15 residues. Germline lookup yields CDR1 SGHTS and CDR2 YDEGEE. The V and J ends lost 4 bases and 8 bases, in that order; junction bases with no gene match: 8. CDR3 nucleotides: TGTGCCAGCAGCCTGGGACTAGCGGTATCCCATGAGCAGTTCTTC. Protein sequence: CASSLGLAVSHEQFF.